Sequencing of this T cell receptor beta chain was carried out in a study of T cell responses to AZD1222 COVID-19 vaccine. Study-wide results and caveats: It was only 6 or 7 AZD1222 recipients who were seropositive at baseline. Scientists sampled the repertoires only once the peak T cell response had passed. Nearly half of spike-specific TCRs reportedly go after variant regions that carry no mutations. Spike-specific TCRs gained breadth and depth after people received two AZD1222 doses.

V was cut by 6 bases and J by 5 bases, with 13 bases left in between. The CDR3 runs to 13 residues. Germline V gives CDR1 LGHDT, CDR2 YNNKEL (reference sequence). On this clone itself: Its antigen remains unknown.

Clones were read by immunoSEQ multiplex PCR, and TCRdb kept only the in-frame ones, dropping some. The data contain 130,000 or so clones, 85% to 95% of them singletons. This chain uses TRBV3-1 (or the pseudogene TRBV3-2) with TRBJ2-5; D possibly corresponds to TRBD1 (6 bases). Sequenced material: peripheral blood, taken on day 0 of MenACWY control vaccination. The sequence came from an adult in good health. CDR3 bases: TGTGCCAGCAGGCACAGGGAAGCTGAGACCCAGTACTTC. This gives the protein CASRHREAETQYF.